This T cell receptor beta chain originates from a study of CD8 T cells in Susac syndrome (dated by TCRdb to the late 2010s). Looking at the study overall: Repertoire sequencing was used to test whether CD8+ T cell activation and differentiation in Susac syndrome was antigen driven. Clonality of the CD8+ T cell repertoire was compared between about a dozen healthy donors, some 14 Susac syndrome patients and roughly 16 multiple sclerosis patients.

General findings and caveats noted by the study authors: The study acknowledged that relatively few individuals were included in the TCR sequencing and HLA analysis.

High-throughput TCR beta sequencing profiled peripheral blood CD8+ and CD4+ T cells from healthy donors, Susac syndrome patients and multiple sclerosis patients. The multiple sclerosis controls were treatment-naive patients whose relapsing-remitting disease, either stable or active, fulfilled the revised McDonald criteria. Bulk CD8+ and CD4+ T cells were purified by magnetic negative isolation, while CD8+ TEMRA cells were enriched using FACS. Blood was collected in EDTA tubes and processed within 24 hours, with PBMCs isolated through density gradient centrifugation. PBMCs intended for TCR sequencing were cryopreserved in liquid nitrogen and were subsequently thawed in a 37 degrees C water bath. The sorted or isolated CD4+, CD8+ and CD8+ TEMRA cells had a purity of 90% or higher. Via the germline V gene, CDR1 is SNHLY and CDR2 FYNNEI. There are 12 amino acids in the CDR3, from cysteine to phenylalanine inclusive. Only the CDR3 DNA stays, 36 bases, in frame from base 1. V is cut back by 10 bases and J by 4 bases, with 7 bases in the junction unmatched.

Concerning this clonotype itself: Its antigen specificity is not known. Qualities for individual bases were not recorded, and no much larger clone is one base off.

RNA was extracted using the RNeasy kit, and roughly 0.5 to 1 microgram was reverse transcribed with random hexamers. The immunoSEQ multiplex PCR assay, which covers 54 Vbeta and 13 Jbeta segments, was used to amplify TCR beta CDR3 regions. To correct PCR amplification bias, a synthetic template baseline was used for both primer optimization and computational correction. The authors processed their data as follows. Only productive sequences were kept, with reads annotated to V, D and J genes according to IMGT and analyzed in immunoSEQ Analyzer. Clonality was calculated as one minus the Shannon entropy normalized by log2 of the number of productive unique sequences. For each patient and control, public and private clones were evaluated within the 100 most prevalent clones. Clones were defined as Susac-specific if absent from the healthy and MS cohorts, from 900 to 1,200 published viral clones and from other ImmuneACCESS disease sequences. TCRdb trimmed the raw reads at Q25, called clones with MiXCR and kept productive beta chains. One record per CDR3 amino acid sequence lists the most common genes and DNA. TCRdb, not the original authors, processed these V and J calls. This sample lists about 440,000 distinct CDR3 sequences; around 85% were detected once. The ten top clones hold roughly 0.1% of the sample.

The sequence joins TRBV2 to TRBJ2-7, and TRBD1 matches 7 of the central bases. Sequencing was done on a sample of CD8+ T cells from PBMCs. The sequence derives from a human donor with multiple sclerosis. The DNA is as follows: TGTGCCACCGGACAGGTATCGTACGAGCAGTACTTC. This is translated as CATGQVSYEQYF.